The next 15 T cell receptor beta chains were all read from a single sample in a study of blood T cell repertoires in COVID-19. Using immunoSEQ multiplex PCR, the repertoire was profiled, and TCRdb retains in-frame clones only, with some absent. Among 25,000 to 30,000 clones listed, 65% to 90% were seen once. The sequencing input was peripheral blood. Source of these receptors: a human donor in a cohort sampled during active COVID-19.

This CDR3 is CASSWSGDQPQHF. The DNA for the CDR3 is TGTGCCAGTAGTTGGTCAGGGGATCAGCCCCAGCATTTT. V is TRBV19 and J is TRBJ1-5; tentative D call: TRBD1 (6 bases). In germline, CDR1 is LNHDA, CDR2 SQIVND (reference sequence). The CDR3 covers 13 residues. With 5 bases removed from V and 5 bases from J, the gap between germline ends came to 10 bases.

V and J are TRBV5-8 and TRBJ1-1; 10 bases map to TRBD1. In germline, CDR1 is SGHTS, CDR2 YDEGEE. The junction had 2 bases not matched to a gene; V was cut back by 3 bases and J by 0 bases. The CDR3 sequence is 15 residues long. CDR3 in DNA: TGTGCCAGCAGCTGGACAGGGGGAATGAACACTGAAGCTTTCTTT. Its translation: CASSWTGGMNTEAFF.

The count of this clone is one. The V and J genes are TRBV3-1 (or the pseudogene TRBV3-2) and TRBJ2-1; 8 bases map to TRBD2. The CDR3 is made up of 15 amino acids. The germline V gene has CDR1 LGHDT and CDR2 YNNKEL (reference sequence). With 4 bases clipped from V and 4 bases from J, the junction kept 6 bases outside the gene matches. CDR3 protein: CASSPSGGYYNEQFF. The CDR3 coding sequence is TGTGCCAGCAGCCCGTCGGGAGGGTATTACAATGAGCAGTTCTTC.

The chain combines TRBV19 with TRBJ1-1, with D hard to call. Trimming shortened V by 7 bases and J by 4 bases, and 16 bases separated the two germline ends. This CDR3 is 14 amino acids long. Germline V lookup: CDR1 LNHDA, CDR2 SQIVND (reference sequence). The CDR3 loop is CASKMGLGSTEAFF. In nucleotides, the CDR3 is TGTGCCAGTAAGATGGGGTTAGGGAGCACTGAAGCTTTCTTT.

CDR3 amino acids: CASSSTGSSSSGANVLTF. Written as DNA, the CDR3 is TGTGCCAGCAGTTCGACAGGGTCAAGTTCCTCTGGGGCCAACGTCCTGACTTTC. The chain couples TRBV6-2 or TRBV6-3 to TRBJ2-6, with 7 bases fitting TRBD1. Germline lookup yields CDR1 MNHEY and CDR2 SVGEGT. The J segment lost 0 bases and the V segment lost 4 bases, leaving 9 bases of the junction unmatched. The CDR3 loop spans 18 amino acids.

The chain joins TRBV7-9 to TRBJ2-2; 15 bases fit TRBD2. In germline, CDR1 is SEHNR, CDR2 FQNEAQ (reference sequence). The V segment lost 3 bases and the J segment 7 bases; nucleotides outside the gene matches: 9. The CDR3 length is 18 residues. The CDR3, as DNA: TGTGCCAGCAGCTTCGGACTAGCGGGAGGGCCTTTCGGCGGGGAGCTGTTTTTT. This sequence encodes CASSFGLAGGPFGGELFF.

The rearrangement uses TRBV5-1 and TRBJ2-1; D is unresolved. Trimming took 0 bases from V and 0 from J, leaving 7 bases between them. Germline V gives CDR1 SGHRS, CDR2 YFSETQ. The length of the CDR3 is 15 residues. The CDR3 DNA reads as TGCGCCAGCAGCTTGGACCCCAGCTCCTACAATGAGCAGTTCTTC. This codes for CASSLDPSSYNEQFF.

The V gene is TRBV25-1, the J gene TRBJ1-1, with D perhaps matching TRBD1 (6 bases). This CDR3 has 13 residues. V was cut by 6 bases and J by 6 bases, with 14 bases left in between. Germline CDR1 reads MGHDK; CDR2 reads SYGVNS. CDR3: CASSPRGFPEAFF. DNA of the CDR3: TGTGCCAGCAGCCCCAGGGGATTTCCTGAAGCTTTCTTT.

The V and J genes are TRBV6-6 and TRBJ1-5; D is unresolved. The CDR3 covers 14 residues. V shed 6 bases and J shed 3 bases, with 12 bases lying between them. Germline assignment: CDR1 MNHNY and CDR2 SVGAGI (reference sequence). The CDR3 DNA is TGTGCCAGCAGCCAGACTGGAAACAATCAGCCCCAGCATTTT. This encodes CASSQTGNNQPQHF.

The V gene is TRBV4-3, the J gene TRBJ2-1; no reliable D call. This CDR3 spans 16 amino acids. Germline CDR1 is LGHNA and CDR2 is YSLEER. Trimming removed 3 bases from V and 0 bases from J, with 12 bases in between. For the CDR3, the DNA is TGCGCCAGCAGCCAGACCGTCTCTAGCTCCTACAATGAGCAGTTCTTC. This translates into CASSQTVSSSYNEQFF.

V usage is TRBV7-9 and J usage is TRBJ1-2, with D uncertain. CDR1 and CDR2 from the germline V gene are SEHNR and FQNEAQ (reference sequence). The CDR3 spans 12 residues. V dropped 5 bases and J dropped 7 bases, with 11 bases sitting between them. Here the CDR3 DNA reads TGTGCCAGCAGCGCCTCCGAGATTGGCTACACCTTC. It is translated as CASSASEIGYTF.

This sequence joins TRBV7-6 and TRBJ2-1; possibly TRBD2 for D (5 bases). CDR3 length: 15 residues. V dropped 6 bases and J dropped 4 bases, with 16 bases sitting between them. Germline V lookup: CDR1 SGHVS, CDR2 FNYEAQ. CDR3 sequence (DNA): TGTGCCAGCAGTGCCGCACTCCGGGGTTACAATGAGCAGTTCTTC. Translating gives CASSAALRGYNEQFF. Together with reference TRBV7-6 and TRBJ2-1, the CDR3 gives the full variable domain: GAGVSQSPRYKVTKRGQDVALRCDPISGHVSLYWYRQALGQGPEFLTYFNYEAQQDKSGLPNDRFSAERPEGSISTLTIQRTEQRDSAMYRCASSAALRGYNEQFFGPGTRLTVL.

The V and J genes are TRBV10-3 and TRBJ1-4; no firm D call. V was pared by 4 bases and J by 4 bases, with 7 bases between. In germline, CDR1 is ENHRY, CDR2 SYGVKD. This CDR3 is built from 13 residues. The CDR3 nucleotides read TGTGCCATCAGTGCCAGTGGTAATGAAAAACTGTTTTTT. Amino acid sequence: CAISASGNEKLFF.

The chain uses TRBV5-8 and TRBJ2-3, with D maybe TRBD2 (5 bases). With 2 bases removed from V and 3 bases from J, the gap between germline ends came to 13 bases. Germline values: CDR1 SGHTS, CDR2 YDEGEE. The CDR3 sequence is 15 residues long. The CDR3 DNA reads as TGTGCCAGCAGCTTTCGAGGATCGGGGACAGATACGCAGTATTTT. As protein: CASSFRGSGTDTQYF.

The V gene is TRBV4-3, the J gene TRBJ2-1; D possibly corresponds to TRBD2 (6 bases). Trimming pared 2 bases from V and 0 bases from J, leaving 17 bases between. CDR3 length: 18 amino acids. The germline V gene has CDR1 LGHNA and CDR2 YSLEER. CDR3 amino acids: CASSQRTGDGSSYNEQFF. The DNA for the CDR3 is TGCGCCAGCAGCCAAAGGACGGGAGACGGATCCTCCTACAATGAGCAGTTCTTC.